This entry lists 32 T cell receptor beta chains sequenced from one sample in a study of blood T cell repertoires in COVID-19. Profiled with immunoSEQ multiplex PCR; TCRdb holds only in-frame clones, not every one. Counted here are about 170,000 clones, more than 75% occurring once; the ten biggest clones make up 2.5% to 4%. Sample: peripheral blood. The receptor source for this set is a man aged 65 to 85 with acute or convalescent COVID-19.

The chain joins TRBV9 to TRBJ1-4; 7 bases line up with TRBD1. V was pared by 1 base and J by 3 bases, with 3 bases of the junction left unmatched. Germline CDR1 and CDR2: SGDLS and YYNGEE. The CDR3 spans 15 residues. The CDR3 DNA sequence: TGTGCCAGCAGCGTACTGGGACAGCCTAATGAAAAACTGTTTTTT. Translation gives CASSVLGQPNEKLFF. Using reference TRBV9 and TRBJ1-4 for the parts outside the CDR3, the full variable domain is DSGVTQTPKHLITATGQRVTLRCSPRSGDLSVYWYQQSLDQGLQFLIQYYNGEERAKGNILERFSAQQFPDLHSELNLSSLELGDSALYFCASSVLGQPNEKLFFGSGTQLSVL.

This chain connects TRBV7-2 to TRBJ1-2; possibly TRBD1 for D (6 bases). Germline V lookup: CDR1 SGHTA, CDR2 FQGNSA. The CDR3 spans 18 residues. V was trimmed by 0 bases and J by 5 bases, leaving 22 bases between them. The CDR3 is CASSLAHGGAAKLYGYTF. CDR3 DNA sequence: TGTGCCAGCAGCTTAGCGCACGGGGGGGCGGCAAAACTGTATGGCTACACCTTC.

This chain links TRBV7-2 with TRBJ2-1, with 13 positions matching TRBD2. There are 17 residues in the CDR3. V shed 3 bases and J 2 bases; nucleotides not matched to a gene: 4. Germline V CDR1 and CDR2: SGHTA, FQGNSA. CDR3 in DNA: TGTGCCAGCAGCTTCGGACTAGCGGGAGTTCCCTACAATGAGCAGTTCTTC. It is translated as CASSFGLAGVPYNEQFF. Based on the CDR3 plus reference TRBV7-2 and TRBJ2-1, the full variable domain is GAGVSQSPSNKVTEKGKDVELRCDPISGHTALYWYRQSLGQGLEFLIYFQGNSAPDKSGLPSDRFSAERTGGSVSTLTIQRTQQEDSAVYLCASSFGLAGVPYNEQFFGPGTRLTVL.

The chain has TRBV7-9 and TRBJ2-5; 12 nucleotides line up with TRBD1. The germline CDR1 and CDR2 sequences are SEHNR and FQNEAQ (reference sequence). This CDR3 comprises 16 residues. V was pared by 3 bases and J by 4 bases, with 6 bases of the junction left unmatched. The CDR3 is CASSFYGTGGRETQYF. The DNA for the CDR3 is TGTGCCAGCAGCTTCTATGGGACAGGGGGCCGAGAGACCCAGTACTTC.

The chain recombines TRBV30 with TRBJ1-5; D is uncertain. V lost 3 bases and J lost 3, with 12 bases in between. The CDR3 has 14 amino acids. Germline assignment: CDR1 GTSNPN and CDR2 SVGIG (reference sequence). The CDR3 region is CAWSESGFNQPQHF. DNA of the CDR3: TGTGCCTGGAGCGAATCCGGGTTCAATCAGCCCCAGCATTTT.

The rearrangement uses TRBV19 and TRBJ2-6; tentatively, D is TRBD1 (5 bases). V lost 7 bases and J 2 bases, leaving 12 bases between the germline ends. The length of the CDR3 is 15 residues. Germline V gene data show CDR1 as LNHDA and CDR2 as SQIVND (reference sequence). CDR3 residues: CASNHQGAGANVLTF. DNA of the CDR3: TGTGCCAGTAACCATCAGGGCGCTGGGGCCAACGTCCTGACTTTC.

This chain uses TRBV2 with TRBJ1-5; D is possibly TRBD1 (6 bases). Germline loops: CDR1 SNHLY, CDR2 FYNNEI. CDR3 length equals 14 residues. Trimming took 6 bases from V and 3 from J, leaving 12 bases between them. The CDR3 reads CASSVGQTNQPQHF. In DNA form, the CDR3 reads TGTGCCAGCAGCGTAGGACAGACCAATCAGCCCCAGCATTTT.

The V gene is TRBV19, the J gene TRBJ2-2, with 10 bases aligning to TRBD2. After removal of 4 bases from V and 5 bases from J, the junction contained 10 bases not matched to a gene. The CDR3 length is 17 residues. CDR1 LNHDA and CDR2 SQIVND come from the germline V gene (reference sequence). Here the CDR3 reads CASSKGIAGGETGELFF. In nucleotides, the CDR3 is TGTGCCAGTAGTAAGGGAATAGCGGGAGGAGAAACCGGGGAGCTGTTTTTT.

The rearrangement links TRBV28 to TRBJ2-1; 10 bases map to TRBD2. Per germline, CDR1 MDHEN and CDR2 SYDVKM. The V segment lost 5 bases and the J segment 4 bases; nucleotides outside the gene matches: 8. This CDR3 region has 16 residues. The CDR3 coding sequence is TGTGCCAGCAGTCTCCCTCTAGCGGGAGTGTACAATGAGCAGTTCTTC. Translated: CASSLPLAGVYNEQFF.

The chain employs TRBV7-3 and TRBJ1-3; D is unclear. Trimming left V 5 bases short and J 4 bases short, with 12 bases between. The CDR3 loop spans 14 amino acids. The germline V gene encodes CDR1 SGHTA and CDR2 FQGTGA. The CDR3 sequence: CASSPSPRGNTIYF. The CDR3 DNA follows: TGTGCCAGCAGCCCGTCCCCACGGGGAAACACCATATATTTT.

The J gene is TRBJ2-7, the V gene TRBV5-1, with TRBD1 as a possible D gene (6 bases). The CDR3 has 14 residues. Germline assignment: CDR1 SGHRS and CDR2 YFSETQ. Trimming stripped 3 bases from V and 2 bases from J, with 12 bases between. The CDR3 bases are TGCGCCAGCAGCTCGGCAGGGGATGCCTACGAGCAGTACTTC. It yields the protein CASSSAGDAYEQYF.

DNA of the CDR3: TGCGCCAGCAGCTTTTTATTCCTAGCGGGGGCTACCTACGAGCAGTACTTC. It codes for CASSFLFLAGATYEQYF. The rearrangement uses TRBV5-1 and TRBJ2-7; 10 bases align to TRBD2. The germline CDR1 and CDR2 sequences are SGHRS and YFSETQ. The CDR3 is 17 amino acids. V trimming: 2 bases; J trimming: 2 bases; junction bases outside the gene matches: 10.

This clone was seen only a few times. The rearrangement uses TRBV5-1 and TRBJ1-6; 9 bases line up with TRBD1. The CDR3 contains 15 residues. Trimming removed 5 bases from V and 6 bases from J; junction bases left unmatched: 6. Looked up from germline, CDR1 is SGHRS and CDR2 is YFSETQ. CDR3 in amino acids: CASRNPGQGNSPLHF. Here the CDR3 DNA reads TGCGCCAGCAGAAATCCGGGACAGGGTAATTCACCCCTCCACTTT.

This clone was recorded once. Other DNA sequences in the same sample also yield this CDR3. The rearrangement uses TRBV3-1 (or the pseudogene TRBV3-2) and TRBJ2-7, with 7 positions matching TRBD2. In germline, CDR1 is LGHDT, CDR2 YNNKEL (reference sequence). CDR3 length: 13 amino acids. Trimming took 1 base from V and 7 from J; bases not matched to a gene: 4. CDR3 sequence (DNA): TGTGCCAGCAGCCAAGGGACTAGTGAGGAGCAGTACTTC. Translating it yields CASSQGTSEEQYF.

This sequence joins TRBV4-2 and TRBJ2-5, with 7 bases aligning to TRBD2. This CDR3 contains 16 residues. The junction had 9 bases not matched to a gene; V was cut back by 1 base and J by 4 bases. Germline values: CDR1 LGHNA, CDR2 YNFKEQ. CDR3 in amino acids: CASSQALTSFGETQYF. The CDR3, as DNA: TGTGCCAGCAGCCAAGCCCTGACTAGCTTCGGAGAGACCCAGTACTTC.

The chain recombines TRBV4-3 with TRBJ1-5; 10 bases fit TRBD1. The CDR3 runs to 15 residues. Germline V gene sequence: CDR1 LGHNA, CDR2 YSLEER. V gave up 3 bases and J gave up 6 bases; unmatched junction bases: 5. The CDR3 region has the DNA TGCGCCAGCAGCCAGGGACAGGGGTTATTTCAGCCCCAGCATTTT. This gives the protein CASSQGQGLFQPQHF.

The V call is TRBV3-1 (or the pseudogene TRBV3-2), the J call TRBJ1-6; D is possibly TRBD1 (5 bases). The CDR3 has 15 residues. CDR1 LGHDT and CDR2 YNNKEL come from the germline V gene (reference sequence). The V gene lost 1 base and the J gene lost 9 bases, with 13 bases spanning the gap. CDR3 sequence reads: CASSQVGGVGSPLHF. Written as DNA, the CDR3 is TGTGCCAGCAGCCAAGTGGGGGGGGTGGGTTCACCCCTCCACTTT.

The V gene is TRBV5-6, the J gene TRBJ2-7, with 8 bases aligning to TRBD2. CDR3 length equals 16 residues. The V segment lost 0 bases and the J segment 7 bases; nucleotides outside the gene matches: 12. CDR1 is SGHDT and CDR2 is YYEEEE in the germline V gene. CDR3 amino acids: CASSLASSGAWREQYF. The CDR3 region has the DNA TGTGCCAGCAGCTTGGCGAGTAGCGGGGCCTGGAGGGAGCAGTACTTC.

This chain joins TRBV29-1 and TRBJ2-3, with a tentative D call TRBD2 (6 bases). Germline-derived CDR1 and CDR2 are SQVTM and ANQGSEA. The CDR3 spans 13 residues. V lost 8 bases, J lost 2 bases, and 14 bases lay in between. The CDR3 DNA reads as TGCAGCAGCGGTGGGGGGATCACAGATACGCAGTATTTT. Its protein is CSSGGGITDTQYF.

This clone was observed a single time. The chain has TRBV9 and TRBJ2-7, with a possible D match to TRBD1 (7 bases). The CDR3 consists of 14 residues. V was pared by 2 bases and J by 3 bases, with 12 bases between. Germline CDR1 and CDR2: SGDLS and YYNGEE. CDR3 residues: CASSVSGGFYEQYF. CDR3 nucleotide sequence: TGTGCCAGCAGCGTCTCAGGGGGGTTCTACGAGCAGTACTTC.

The CDR3 coding sequence is TGTGCCAGCAGCGGCCCGACAGCCCGCGAGCAGTACTTC. This sequence encodes CASSGPTAREQYF. The chain joins TRBV11-2 to TRBJ2-7, with D possibly being TRBD1 (5 bases). V was clipped by 5 bases and J by 6 bases, with 14 bases between them. The CDR3 spans 13 residues. Germline CDR1 is SGHAT and CDR2 is FQNNGV.

V is TRBV4-1 and J is TRBJ1-5; D possibly corresponds to TRBD1 (6 bases). V was cut by 5 bases and J by 1 base, with 12 bases left in between. The germline V gene has CDR1 MGHRA and CDR2 YSYEKL. The CDR3 runs 15 residues. The CDR3 here is CASSTTGRSNQPQHF. The CDR3 nucleotides read TGCGCCAGCAGCACAACAGGGAGAAGCAATCAGCCCCAGCATTTT.

CDR3 protein: CASTRPGDATEAFF. CDR3 bases: TGTGCCAGCACCCGGCCAGGGGATGCCACTGAAGCTTTCTTT. V usage is TRBV6-5 and J usage is TRBJ1-1; possibly TRBD1 for D (6 bases). CDR3 length: 14 residues. Germline V gives CDR1 MNHEY, CDR2 SVGAGI. Trimming removed 7 bases at V and 4 bases at J, with 16 bases between.

The chain has TRBV7-9 and TRBJ2-1, with D possibly TRBD2 on 5 matching bases. CDR3 size: 16 residues. V lost 7 bases, J lost 8 bases, and 24 bases lay in between. The germline V gene encodes CDR1 SEHNR and CDR2 FQNEAQ (reference sequence). The CDR3 DNA reads as TGTGCCAGCACCAAACCCCTGACTGCTAGCTTCCATGAGCAGTTCTTC. This sequence encodes CASTKPLTASFHEQFF. Combining the CDR3 with reference TRBV7-9 and TRBJ2-1 gives the whole variable domain DTGVSQNPRHKITKRGQNVTFRCDPISEHNRLYWYRQTLGQGPEFLTYFQNEAQLEKSRLLSDRFSAERPKGSFSTLEIQRTEQGDSAMYLCASTKPLTASFHEQFFGPGTRLTVL.

The chain has TRBV3-1 (or the pseudogene TRBV3-2) and TRBJ2-5; D may be TRBD1 (6 bases). V gave up 2 bases and J gave up 7 bases, with 11 bases separating them. Germline V gene lookup returns CDR1 LGHDT and CDR2 YNNKEL (reference sequence). The CDR3 loop spans 13 amino acids. The CDR3 protein is CASSQTGPGTQYF. The CDR3 DNA reads as TGTGCCAGCAGCCAAACAGGGCCCGGGACCCAGTACTTC.

The chain recombines TRBV18 with TRBJ1-5; weak D call: TRBD1 (6 bases). Germline-derived CDR1 and CDR2 are KGHSH and LQKENI. Trimming pared 2 bases from V and 3 bases from J, leaving 8 bases between. The CDR3 has 14 amino acids. CDR3 coding DNA: TGTGCCAGCTCACCAGGGGGCATCAATCAGCCCCAGCATTTT. Amino acid sequence: CASSPGGINQPQHF.

J is TRBJ2-3 and V is TRBV5-1; 9 bases match TRBD1. This CDR3 has 15 residues. Per germline, CDR1 SGHRS and CDR2 YFSETQ. Trimming at V came to 4 bases and at J to 3 bases, leaving 6 bases not matched to a gene. CDR3 protein: CASSVRDRVTDTQYF. The CDR3 DNA follows: TGCGCCAGCAGCGTCCGGGACAGGGTTACAGATACGCAGTATTTT.

The chain links TRBV6-5 to TRBJ2-3; possibly TRBD2 for D (5 bases). CDR3 length equals 14 residues. Trimming pared 6 bases from V and 2 bases from J, leaving 12 bases between. From germline, CDR1 is MNHEY and CDR2 SVGAGI. The CDR3 DNA is TGTGCCAGCAGGACCGGGATGCACACAGATACGCAGTATTTT. Translated: CASRTGMHTDTQYF.

V is TRBV7-2 and J is TRBJ2-5; no clear D gene. CDR3 length: 12 amino acids. Germline V gene sequence: CDR1 SGHTA, CDR2 FQGNSA. The DNA for the CDR3 is TGTGCTTCCCGCGGAGACCAAGAGACCCAGTACTTC. Amino acids: CASRGDQETQYF.

The V gene is TRBV4-3, the J gene TRBJ2-3; 9 nucleotides match TRBD2. The J segment lost 5 bases and the V segment lost 2 bases, leaving 8 bases of the junction unmatched. This CDR3 is 16 amino acids long. CDR1 and CDR2 from the germline V gene are LGHNA and YSLEER. The CDR3 nucleotides are TGCGCCAGCAGCCAAAATAGCGGGGGCGGGGGAGATACGCAGTATTTT. Its protein product is CASSQNSGGGGDTQYF.

The rearrangement uses TRBV3-1 (or the pseudogene TRBV3-2) and TRBJ2-2; D might be TRBD2 (5 bases). CDR3 length equals 15 residues. The V end was cut by 1 base, the J end by 7 bases, with 13 bases between. Germline V gene data show CDR1 as LGHDT and CDR2 as YNNKEL (reference sequence). Here the CDR3 reads CASSQALGVVGELFF. The CDR3 nucleotides are TGTGCCAGCAGCCAAGCCCTCGGGGTGGTCGGGGAGCTGTTTTTT.

J is TRBJ1-5 and V is TRBV24-1, with 7 nucleotides matching TRBD1. The CDR3 is 16 amino acids. The V and J ends lost 4 bases and 5 bases, in that order; junction bases with no gene match: 10. Germline V gives CDR1 KGHDR, CDR2 SFDVKD. CDR3 bases: TGTGCCACCAGTGAGGGATACAGGGGAGAGGATCAGCCCCAGCATTTT. Translating gives CATSEGYRGEDQPQHF.